This T cell receptor (beta chain) appears in the sequencing data of a study of neoadjuvant anti-PD-1 for oral cavity cancer. Study-level background: Most patients had three to four biweekly doses of 3 mg/kg nivolumab before resection. Non-progressing patients received a fourth nivolumab dose near day 43, then surgery on days 50-56.

Six replicates per PBMC sample, mostly from roughly 490 ng of genomic DNA. Profiled with immunoSEQ multiplex PCR; TCRdb holds only in-frame clones, not every one. The sample has thousands of clones, more than 65% seen once. CDR3 length equals 16 residues. The V segment lost 3 bases and the J segment 1 base; nucleotides outside the gene matches: 2. Per germline, CDR1 SQVTM and CDR2 ANQGSEA. This TCR came from a person aged 35-79 years with oral cavity squamous cell carcinoma. Sequencing used PBMCs, obtained before nivolumab (anti-PD-1) treatment. The gene calls are TRBV29-1 and TRBJ2-3; 15 nucleotides match TRBD2. CDR3 nucleotide sequence: TGCAGCGTTGAGGGACTAGCGGGGGGAGGCACAGATACGCAGTATTTT. Residues: CSVEGLAGGGTDTQYF.